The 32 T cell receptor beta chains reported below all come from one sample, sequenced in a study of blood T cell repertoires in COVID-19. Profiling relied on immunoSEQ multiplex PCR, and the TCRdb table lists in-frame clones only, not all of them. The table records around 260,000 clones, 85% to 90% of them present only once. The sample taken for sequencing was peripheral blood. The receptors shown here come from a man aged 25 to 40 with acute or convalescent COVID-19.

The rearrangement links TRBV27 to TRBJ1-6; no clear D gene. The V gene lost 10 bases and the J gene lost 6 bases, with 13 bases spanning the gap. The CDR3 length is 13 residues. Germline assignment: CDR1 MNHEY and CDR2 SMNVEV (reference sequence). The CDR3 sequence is CATRPYSNSPLHF. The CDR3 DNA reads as TGTGCCACCCGCCCGTATAGTAATTCACCCCTCCACTTT.

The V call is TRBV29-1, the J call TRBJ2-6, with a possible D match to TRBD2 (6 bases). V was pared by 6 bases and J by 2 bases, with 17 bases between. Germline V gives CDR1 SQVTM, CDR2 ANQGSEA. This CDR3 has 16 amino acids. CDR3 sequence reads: CSVAGTLSPGANVLTF. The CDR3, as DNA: TGCAGCGTGGCCGGGACTCTGTCCCCTGGGGCCAACGTCCTGACTTTC.

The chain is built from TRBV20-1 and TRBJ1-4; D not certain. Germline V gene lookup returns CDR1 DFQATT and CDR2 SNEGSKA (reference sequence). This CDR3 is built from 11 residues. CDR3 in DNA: TGCAGCCTGGACCGGGGTGAAAAACTGTTTTTT. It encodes CSLDRGEKLFF.

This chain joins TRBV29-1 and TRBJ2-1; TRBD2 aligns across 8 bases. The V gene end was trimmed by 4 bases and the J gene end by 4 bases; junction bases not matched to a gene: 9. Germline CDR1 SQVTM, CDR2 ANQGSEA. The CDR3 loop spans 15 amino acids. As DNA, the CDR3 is TGCAGCGTTGCCGGGGGGGCCCTAGGATACAATGAGCAGTTCTTC. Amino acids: CSVAGGALGYNEQFF.

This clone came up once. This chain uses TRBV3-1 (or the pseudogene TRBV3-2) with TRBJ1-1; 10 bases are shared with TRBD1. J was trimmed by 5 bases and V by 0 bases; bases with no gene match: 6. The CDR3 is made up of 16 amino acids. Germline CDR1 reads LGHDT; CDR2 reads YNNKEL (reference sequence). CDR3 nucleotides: TGTGCCAGCAGCCAAGATGTCGGACAGGGGGTGACTGAAGCTTTCTTT. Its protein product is CASSQDVGQGVTEAFF.

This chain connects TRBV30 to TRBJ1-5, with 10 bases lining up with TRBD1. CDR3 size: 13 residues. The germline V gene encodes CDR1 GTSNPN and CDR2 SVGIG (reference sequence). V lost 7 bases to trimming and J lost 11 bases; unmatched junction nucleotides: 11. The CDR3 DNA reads TGTGCCTTTGACCGGGACAGGGGTGAAGCCCAGCATTTT. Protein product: CAFDRDRGEAQHF.

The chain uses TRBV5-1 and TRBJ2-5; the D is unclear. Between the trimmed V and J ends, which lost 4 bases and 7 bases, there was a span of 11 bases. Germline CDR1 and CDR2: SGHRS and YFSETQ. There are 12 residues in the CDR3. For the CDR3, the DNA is TGCGCCAGCAGCACCTTCGGGTGGACCCAGTACTTC. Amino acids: CASSTFGWTQYF.

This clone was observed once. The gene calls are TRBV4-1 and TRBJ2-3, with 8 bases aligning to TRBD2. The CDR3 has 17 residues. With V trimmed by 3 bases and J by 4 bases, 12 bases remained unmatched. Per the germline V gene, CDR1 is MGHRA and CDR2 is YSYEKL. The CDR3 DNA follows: TGCGCCAGCAGCCATACTAATACGGGGGGGCTCGCAGATACGCAGTATTTT. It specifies CASSHTNTGGLADTQYF.

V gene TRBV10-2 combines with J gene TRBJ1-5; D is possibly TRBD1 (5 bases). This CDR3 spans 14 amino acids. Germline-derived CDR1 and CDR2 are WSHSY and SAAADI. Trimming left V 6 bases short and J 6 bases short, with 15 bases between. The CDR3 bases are TGCGCCAGCAGGGGATCTCAGGGTATTCAGCCCCAGCATTTT. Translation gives CASRGSQGIQPQHF.

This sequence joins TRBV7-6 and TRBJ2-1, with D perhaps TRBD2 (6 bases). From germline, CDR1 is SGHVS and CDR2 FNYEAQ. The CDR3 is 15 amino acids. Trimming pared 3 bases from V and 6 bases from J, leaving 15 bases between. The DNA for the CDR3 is TGTGCCAGCAGCTTTTCGGCGGGATTGAGCAATGAGCAGTTCTTC. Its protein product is CASSFSAGLSNEQFF.

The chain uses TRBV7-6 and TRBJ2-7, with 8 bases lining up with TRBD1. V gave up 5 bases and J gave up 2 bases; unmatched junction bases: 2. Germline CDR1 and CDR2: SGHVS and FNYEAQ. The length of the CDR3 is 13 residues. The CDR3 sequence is CASSKDRAYEQYF. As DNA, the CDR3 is TGTGCCAGCAGCAAGGACAGGGCCTACGAGCAGTACTTC.

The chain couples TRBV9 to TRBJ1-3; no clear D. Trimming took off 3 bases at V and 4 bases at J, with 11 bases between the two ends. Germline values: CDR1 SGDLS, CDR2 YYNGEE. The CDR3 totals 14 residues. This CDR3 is CASSADSSGNTIYF. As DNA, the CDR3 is TGTGCCAGCAGCGCAGATTCTAGCGGAAACACCATATATTTT.

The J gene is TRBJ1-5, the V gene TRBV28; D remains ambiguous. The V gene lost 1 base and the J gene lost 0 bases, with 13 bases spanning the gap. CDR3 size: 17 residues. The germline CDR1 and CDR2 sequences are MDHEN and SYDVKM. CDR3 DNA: TGTGCCAGCAGTTTATTAGAGGCACCTTATAGCAATCAGCCCCAGCATTTT. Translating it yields CASSLLEAPYSNQPQHF.

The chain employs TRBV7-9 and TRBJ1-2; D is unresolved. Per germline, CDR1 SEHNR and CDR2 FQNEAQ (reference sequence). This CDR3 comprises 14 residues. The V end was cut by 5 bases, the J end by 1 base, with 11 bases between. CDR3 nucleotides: TGTGCCAGCAGCCCCGAAGGAGGTAACTATGGCTACACCTTC. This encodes CASSPEGGNYGYTF.

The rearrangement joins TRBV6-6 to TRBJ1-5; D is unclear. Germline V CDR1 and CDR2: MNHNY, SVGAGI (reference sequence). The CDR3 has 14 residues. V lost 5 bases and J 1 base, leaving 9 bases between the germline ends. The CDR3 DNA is TGTGCCAGCAGTCAGACAACGAGCAATCAGCCCCAGCATTTT. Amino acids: CASSQTTSNQPQHF.

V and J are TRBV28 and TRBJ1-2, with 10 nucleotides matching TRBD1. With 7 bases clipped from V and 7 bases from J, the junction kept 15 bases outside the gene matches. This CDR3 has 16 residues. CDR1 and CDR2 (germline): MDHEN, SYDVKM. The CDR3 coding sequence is TGTGCCAGCAACGAAGCAGGGGGACAGGGGTTAGGTGGCTACACCTTC. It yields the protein CASNEAGGQGLGGYTF.

The CDR3 region is CASSLGDREPYEQYF. CDR3 in DNA: TGCGCCAGCAGCTTGGGGGACAGGGAACCCTACGAGCAGTACTTC. The chain has TRBV5-1 and TRBJ2-7; TRBD1 matches at 9 bases. The trim removed 0 bases at V and 2 bases at J, leaving 3 bases unmatched. Looked up from germline, CDR1 is SGHRS and CDR2 is YFSETQ. The CDR3 has 15 amino acids.

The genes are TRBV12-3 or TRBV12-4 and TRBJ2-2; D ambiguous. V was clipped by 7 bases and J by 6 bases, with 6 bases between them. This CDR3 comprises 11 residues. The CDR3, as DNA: TGTGCCAGCAATGTAGCCGGGGAGCTGTTTTTT. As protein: CASNVAGELFF.

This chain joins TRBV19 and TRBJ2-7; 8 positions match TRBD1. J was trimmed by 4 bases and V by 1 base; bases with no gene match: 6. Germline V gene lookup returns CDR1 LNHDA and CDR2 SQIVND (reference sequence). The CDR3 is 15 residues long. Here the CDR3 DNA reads TGTGCCAGTAGTATAGTCAAGACAGGGGCTTACGAGCAGTACTTC. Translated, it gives CASSIVKTGAYEQYF. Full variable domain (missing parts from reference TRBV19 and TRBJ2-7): DGGITQSPKYLFRKEGQNVTLSCEQNLNHDAMYWYRQDPGQGLRLIYYSQIVNDFQKGDIAEGYSVSREKKESFPLTVTSAQKNPTAFYLCASSIVKTGAYEQYFGPGTRLTVT.

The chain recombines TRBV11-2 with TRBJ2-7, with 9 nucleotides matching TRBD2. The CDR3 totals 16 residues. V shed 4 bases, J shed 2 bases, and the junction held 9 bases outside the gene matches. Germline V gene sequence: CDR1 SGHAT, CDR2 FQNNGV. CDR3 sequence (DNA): TGTGCCAGCAGCTCGGATCGGACTAGCGTTCCCTACGAGCAGTACTTC. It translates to CASSSDRTSVPYEQYF.

CDR3 sequence reads: CASSLYKAGKMEAFF. DNA of the CDR3: TGTGCCAGCAGCTTATATAAGGCCGGGAAGATGGAGGCTTTCTTT. The rearrangement joins TRBV7-9 to TRBJ1-1; D unclear. The CDR3 has 15 amino acids. Germline CDR1 is SEHNR and CDR2 is FQNEAQ (reference sequence). V lost 2 bases to trimming and J lost 11 bases, with 21 bases between them.

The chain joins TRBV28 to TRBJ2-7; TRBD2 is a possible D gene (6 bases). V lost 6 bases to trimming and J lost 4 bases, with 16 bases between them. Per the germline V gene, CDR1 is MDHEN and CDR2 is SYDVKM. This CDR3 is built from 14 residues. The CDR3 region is CASSGHSGTYEQYF. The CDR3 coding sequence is TGTGCCAGCAGCGGACATAGCGGAACGTACGAGCAGTACTTC.

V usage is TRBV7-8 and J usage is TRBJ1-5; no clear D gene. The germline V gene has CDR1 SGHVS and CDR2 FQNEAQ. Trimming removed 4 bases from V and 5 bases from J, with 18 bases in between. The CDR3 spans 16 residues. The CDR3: CASSSLLSTRDQPQHF. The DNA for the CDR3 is TGTGCCAGCAGCTCACTTCTCTCGACTCGGGATCAGCCCCAGCATTTT.

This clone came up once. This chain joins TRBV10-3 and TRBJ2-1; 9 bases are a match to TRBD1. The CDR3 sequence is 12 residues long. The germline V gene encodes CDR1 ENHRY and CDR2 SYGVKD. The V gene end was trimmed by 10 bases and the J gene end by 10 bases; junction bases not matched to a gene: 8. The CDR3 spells CATSGQGPEQFF. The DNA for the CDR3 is TGTGCCACTTCGGGACAGGGACCGGAGCAGTTCTTC.

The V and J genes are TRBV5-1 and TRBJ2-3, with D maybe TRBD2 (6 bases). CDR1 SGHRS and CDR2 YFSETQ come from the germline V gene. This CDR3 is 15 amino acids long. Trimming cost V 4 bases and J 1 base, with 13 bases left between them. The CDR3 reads CASSPPGLRTDTQYF. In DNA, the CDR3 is TGCGCCAGCAGCCCACCGGGACTTCGCACAGATACGCAGTATTTT.

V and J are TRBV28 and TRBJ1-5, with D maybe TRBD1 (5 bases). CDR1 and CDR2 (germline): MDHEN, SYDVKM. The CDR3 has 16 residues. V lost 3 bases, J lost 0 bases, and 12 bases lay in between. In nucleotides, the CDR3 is TGTGCCAGCAGTTTGACGACAGCCCATAGCAATCAGCCCCAGCATTTT. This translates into CASSLTTAHSNQPQHF.

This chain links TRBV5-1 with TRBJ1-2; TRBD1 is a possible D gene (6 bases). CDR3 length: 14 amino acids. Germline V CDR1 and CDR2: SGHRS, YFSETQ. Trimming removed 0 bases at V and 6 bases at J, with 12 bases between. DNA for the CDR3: TGCGCCAGCAGCTTGGTGGCCAGGGACAATGGCTACACCTTC. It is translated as CASSLVARDNGYTF. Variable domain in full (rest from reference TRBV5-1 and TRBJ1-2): KAGVTQTPRYLIKTRGQQVTLSCSPISGHRSVSWYQQTPGQGLQFLFEYFSETQRNKGNFPGRFSGRQFSNSRSEMNVSTLELGDSALYLCASSLVARDNGYTFGSGTRLTVV.

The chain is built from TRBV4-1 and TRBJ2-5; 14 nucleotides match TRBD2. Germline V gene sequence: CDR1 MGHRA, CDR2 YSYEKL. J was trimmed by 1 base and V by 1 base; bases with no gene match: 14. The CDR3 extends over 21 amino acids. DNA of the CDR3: TGCGCCAGCAGCCAAGGCCCACCACGGAGAGGACTAGCGGGGGGCCAAGAGACCCAGTACTTC. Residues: CASSQGPPRRGLAGGQETQYF.

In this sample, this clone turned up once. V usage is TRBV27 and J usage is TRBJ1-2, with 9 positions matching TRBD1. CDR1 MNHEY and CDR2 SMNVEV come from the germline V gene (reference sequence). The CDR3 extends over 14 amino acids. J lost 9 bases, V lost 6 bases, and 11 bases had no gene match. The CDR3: CASRNHRGLDRYTF. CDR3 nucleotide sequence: TGTGCCAGCAGAAATCACAGGGGGCTGGACCGCTACACCTTC.

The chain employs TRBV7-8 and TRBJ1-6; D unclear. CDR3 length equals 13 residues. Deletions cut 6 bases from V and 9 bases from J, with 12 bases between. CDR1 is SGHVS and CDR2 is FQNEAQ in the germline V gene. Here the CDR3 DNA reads TGTGCCAGCAGTATAGCGGAGGCTTCACCCCTCCACTTT. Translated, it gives CASSIAEASPLHF.

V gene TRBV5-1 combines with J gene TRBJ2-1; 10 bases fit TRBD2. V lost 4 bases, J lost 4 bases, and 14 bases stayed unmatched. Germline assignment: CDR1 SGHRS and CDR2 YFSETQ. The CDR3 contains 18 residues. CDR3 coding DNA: TGCGCCAGCAGCCGAGGGCTAGCGGGAGTCGCCGGTTACAATGAGCAGTTCTTC. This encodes CASSRGLAGVAGYNEQFF.

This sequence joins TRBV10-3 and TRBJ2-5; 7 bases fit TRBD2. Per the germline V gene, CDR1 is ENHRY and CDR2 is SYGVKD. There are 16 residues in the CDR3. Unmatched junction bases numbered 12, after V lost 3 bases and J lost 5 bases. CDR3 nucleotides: TGTGCCATCAGTGACTTTGCGGGGGAGATAGGGGAGACCCAGTACTTC. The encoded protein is CAISDFAGEIGETQYF.